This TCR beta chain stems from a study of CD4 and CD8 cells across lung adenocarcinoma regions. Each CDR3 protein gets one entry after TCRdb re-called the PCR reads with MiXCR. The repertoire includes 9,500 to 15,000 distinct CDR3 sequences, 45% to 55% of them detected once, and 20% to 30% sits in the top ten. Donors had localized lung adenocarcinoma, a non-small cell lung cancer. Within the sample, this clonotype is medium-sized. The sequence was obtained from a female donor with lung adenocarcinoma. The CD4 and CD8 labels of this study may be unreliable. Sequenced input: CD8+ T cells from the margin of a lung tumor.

The CDR3 loop is CASTPLVSGSYNEQFF. The CDR3 DNA reads TGTGCCAGCACCCCCCTTGTCAGCGGTTCCTACAATGAGCAGTTCTTC. This chain connects TRBV6-5 to TRBJ2-1; D is perhaps TRBD2 (5 bases). V lost 7 bases and J lost 1, with 17 bases in between. The germline gives CDR1 MNHEY, CDR2 SVGAGI. The CDR3 has 16 residues.